This is a list of T cell receptor beta chains from one sample in a study of cytomegalovirus exposure and HLA in healthy donors. TCRdb's copy holds only in-frame clones and misses some; the assay was immunoSEQ multiplex PCR. The data contain under 300,000 clones, about 86% of them singletons. The sequenced sample was PBMCs. The source is a woman in her twenties or thirties in good health and CMV-seropositive. The CDR3 runs from the conserved cysteine through the conserved F or W. D genes are given only for firm matches. Size values are once, few and many counts, or a class for expanded clones, and some rows have none.

J: TRBJ2-7
V: TRBV4-1
D: TRBD2
size: .
CDR3: CASSLAGDGSYEQYF
DNA: TGCGCCAGCAGCCTAGCGGGAGATGGGTCCTACGAGCAGTACTTC

J: TRBJ1-2
V: TRBV2
D: .
size: .
CDR3: CASNFRGISYGYTF
DNA: TGTGCCAGCAATTTCAGGGGCATAAGCTATGGCTACACCTTC

J: TRBJ2-2
V: TRBV18
D: .
size: .
CDR3: CASSLLSRAGELFF
DNA: TGTGCCAGCTCACTTCTGTCTCGAGCCGGGGAGCTGTTTTTT

J: TRBJ2-7
V: TRBV5-1
D: TRBD1
size: .
CDR3: CASSWGTAGSYEQYF
DNA: TGCGCCAGCAGCTGGGGGACAGCCGGATCCTACGAGCAGTACTTC

J: TRBJ1-4
V: TRBV30
D: .
size: once
CDR3: CAWSISDGVEKLFF
DNA: TGTGCCTGGAGTATTAGCGACGGGGTTGAAAAACTGTTTTTT

J: TRBJ1-1
V: TRBV7-9
D: .
size: .
CDR3: CASSPQEQRVFMGAFF
DNA: TGTGCCAGCAGCCCTCAGGAACAGAGAGTCTTCATGGGAGCTTTCTTT

J: TRBJ2-2
V: TRBV7-8
D: TRBD1
size: .
CDR3: CASSLAGYRAGGNTGELFF
DNA: TGTGCCAGCAGCTTAGCAGGTTACAGGGCAGGGGGTAACACCGGGGAGCTGTTTTTT

J: TRBJ1-1
V: TRBV27
D: .
size: .
CDR3: CASSFGRMNTEAFF
DNA: TGTGCCAGCAGTTTTGGCCGAATGAACACTGAAGCTTTCTTT

J: TRBJ2-7
V: TRBV30
D: .
size: .
CDR3: CAWRVDSYEQYF
DNA: TGTGCCTGGAGGGTAGATTCCTACGAGCAGTACTTC

J: TRBJ2-7
V: TRBV2
D: TRBD1
size: .
CDR3: CASRARTGGSVEQYF
DNA: TGTGCCAGCAGGGCCCGGACAGGGGGGTCAGTCGAGCAGTACTTC

J: TRBJ2-7
V: TRBV29-1
D: TRBD1
size: .
CDR3: CSVVGDRGYEQYF
DNA: TGCAGCGTCGTCGGGGACAGGGGCTACGAGCAGTACTTC

J: TRBJ2-7
V: TRBV6-5
D: TRBD1
size: .
CDR3: CASSSAGGGEQYF
DNA: TGTGCCAGCAGTTCAGCAGGGGGTGGCGAGCAGTACTTC

J: TRBJ1-1
V: TRBV4-1
D: .
size: once
CDR3: CASSQRTDLEAFF
DNA: TGCGCCAGCAGCCAGAGGACAGACCTTGAAGCTTTCTTT

J: TRBJ1-2
V: TRBV27
D: .
size: .
CDR3: CASSLYLHPLRYGYTF
DNA: TGTGCCAGCAGTTTATACTTGCACCCCCTGCGCTATGGCTACACCTTC

J: TRBJ2-1
V: TRBV30
D: TRBD2
size: .
CDR3: CAWRRVAGFYNEQFF
DNA: TGTGCCTGGAGGAGGGTAGCGGGGTTCTACAATGAGCAGTTCTTC

J: TRBJ2-2
V: TRBV25-1
D: .
size: once
CDR3: CASSKTGVGTGELFF
DNA: TGTGCCAGCAGTAAGACGGGAGTTGGAACCGGGGAGCTGTTTTTT

J: TRBJ2-5
V: TRBV10-3
D: TRBD2
size: once
CDR3: CAISPTSAHQETQYF
DNA: TGTGCCATCAGCCCGACTAGCGCGCACCAAGAGACCCAGTACTTC

J: TRBJ2-1
V: TRBV5-4
D: TRBD2
size: .
CDR3: CASSLGLAGEYEQFF
DNA: TGTGCCAGCAGCTTGGGACTAGCGGGAGAGTATGAGCAGTTCTTC

J: TRBJ2-1
V: TRBV29-1
D: TRBD2
size: .
CDR3: CSGRTSSYNEQFF
DNA: TGCAGCGGGAGGACTAGCTCCTACAATGAGCAGTTCTTC

J: TRBJ2-7
V: TRBV7-6
D: .
size: .
CDR3: CASSLGESYEQYF
DNA: TGTGCCAGCAGCTTAGGAGAGTCCTACGAGCAGTACTTC

J: TRBJ2-7
V: TRBV5-1
D: .
size: .
CDR3: CASSFRQGGTYEQYF
DNA: TGCGCCAGCAGCTTTAGGCAGGGAGGAACCTACGAGCAGTACTTC

J: TRBJ1-1
V: TRBV19
D: .
size: .
CDR3: CASIEDTEAFF
DNA: TGTGCCAGTATAGAAGACACTGAAGCTTTCTTT

J: TRBJ2-1
V: TRBV7-6
D: TRBD2
size: .
CDR3: CASSLVAPSPGAGIDYEQFF
DNA: TGTGCCAGCAGCTTAGTTGCCCCATCGCCGGGAGCGGGGATAGACTATGAGCAGTTCTTC

J: TRBJ2-1
V: TRBV29-1
D: .
size: .
CDR3: CSVAVGNGDEQFF
DNA: TGCAGCGTTGCCGTCGGGAATGGCGATGAGCAGTTCTTC